This TCR beta chain is drawn from a study of identical twins. Trimming pared 0 bases from V and 0 bases from J, leaving 11 bases between. This CDR3 is 16 amino acids long. Looked up from germline, CDR1 is DFQATT and CDR2 is SNEGSKA (reference sequence). TCRdb reprocessed the 5' RACE reads via MiXCR and lists one record per CDR3 protein. The top ten clones hold 0.44% of a sample with just under 550,000 distinct CDR3 sequences, around 15% of them seen once. This sample also appeared in a second study, on yellow fever vaccine responses in identical twins.

The chain uses TRBV20-1 and TRBJ2-2, with unresolved D. The sequenced sample was CD4+ T cells sorted from blood. The sequence derives from a woman aged 18-29 years in good health. The CDR3 region is CSARESRTANTGELFF. The DNA for the CDR3 is TGCAGTGCTAGAGAATCCAGGACCGCGAACACCGGGGAGCTGTTTTTT.